This T cell receptor beta chain is drawn from a study of shared clonotypes between healthy human individuals. Study-wide background: Per-donor plates numbered three CD4 naive, three CD4 memory, two CD8 naive and one CD8 memory.

Comment on this clone: Antigen unknown.

V was clipped by 2 bases and J by 0 bases, with 8 bases between them. The germline gives CDR1 SGHAT, CDR2 FQNNGV. The CDR3 has 15 residues. General study findings and limits: The small donor group covered limited genetic and exposure diversity. Rarefaction exposed incomplete sorted-subset sequencing despite large depth.

The run depth of the assay was deep. Profiled with immunoSEQ multiplex PCR; TCRdb holds only in-frame clones, not every one. The data show over 1.5 million clones, under 99% seen once. This chain joins TRBV11-2 and TRBJ2-1, with unresolved D. Source material: naive CD4+ T cells sorted from blood. Subset of the sample: CD45RA+ positively selected. This receptor was taken from a man aged 25 to 40 in good health. The CDR3 spells CASSLLVGSYNEQFF. CDR3 nucleotides: TGTGCCAGCAGCTTACTGGTGGGCTCCTACAATGAGCAGTTCTTC.